These 3 T cell receptor beta chains were all obtained from the same sample, sequenced in a study of cytomegalovirus exposure and HLA in healthy donors. Vbeta (60) and Jbeta (13) primers were used in the PCR. Using immunoSEQ multiplex PCR, the repertoire was profiled, and TCRdb retains in-frame clones only, with some absent. The repertoire consists of 200,000 or so clones, with approximately 84% occurring once and the leading ten covering around 0.24%. Source material: PBMCs. Receptors originate from a boy aged 5 to 17 in good health and CMV-seronegative.

The V gene is TRBV5-1, the J gene TRBJ2-5, with 9 bases lining up with TRBD1. The CDR3 has 15 residues. V gave up 5 bases and J gave up 5 bases; unmatched junction bases: 10. The germline V gene encodes CDR1 SGHRS and CDR2 YFSETQ. CDR3 nucleotides: TGCGCCAGCAGTTCGACAGGGGGGATTGGGGAGACCCAGTACTTC. Translated, it gives CASSSTGGIGETQYF.

The V and J genes are TRBV5-4 and TRBJ2-5; 7 bases are shared with TRBD2. The CDR3 is 16 amino acids. Germline V gene data show CDR1 as SGHNT and CDR2 as YYREEE (reference sequence). Trimming took 4 bases from V and 1 from J; bases not matched to a gene: 10. CDR3 region: CASSPTALAAQETQYF. CDR3 in DNA: TGTGCCAGCAGCCCGACCGCGCTAGCGGCCCAAGAGACCCAGTACTTC.

This clone came up once. J is TRBJ1-1 and V is TRBV9, with 7 bases matching TRBD1. Losses at the gene ends were 3 bases for V and 7 bases for J; bases not matched to a gene: 6. CDR1 is SGDLS and CDR2 is YYNGEE in the germline V gene. CDR3 length equals 13 residues. The CDR3 region has the DNA TGTGCCAGCAGCGCTTGGACAGGCTATGAAGCTTTCTTT. It translates to CASSAWTGYEAFF.